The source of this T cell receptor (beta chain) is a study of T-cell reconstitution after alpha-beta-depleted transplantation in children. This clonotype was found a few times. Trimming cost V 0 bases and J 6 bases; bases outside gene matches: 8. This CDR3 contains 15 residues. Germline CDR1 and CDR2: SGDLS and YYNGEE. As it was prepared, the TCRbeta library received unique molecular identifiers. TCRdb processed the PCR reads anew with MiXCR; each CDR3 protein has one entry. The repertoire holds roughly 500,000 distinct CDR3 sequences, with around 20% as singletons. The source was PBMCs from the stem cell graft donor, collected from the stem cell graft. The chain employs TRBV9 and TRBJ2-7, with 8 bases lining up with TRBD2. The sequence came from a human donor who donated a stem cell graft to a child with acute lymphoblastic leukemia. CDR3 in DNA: TGTGCCAGCAGCGTAGCCCCCGCGGGAGGAAGCGAGCAGTACTTC. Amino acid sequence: CASSVAPAGGSEQYF.